The clone carrying this TCR beta chain was seen many times. The antigen is not known. This entry comes from a study of human T cells and chemical hapten exposure. As for the study in general: Patients had diphenylcyclopropenone applied to the scalp weekly throughout the approximately 26-week study. Study observations and caveats: Among TCRs, those above 1 in 1000 frequency were unaffected by DPC sensitization.

Time point specified: patch test 2, 6 weeks after DPC sensitization. Treatment of the sample: therapeutic diphenylcyclopropenone sensitization with weekly scalp DPC. The ends were cut back, 5 bases at V and 3 bases at J, with 19 bases in the middle. Germline CDR1 reads MNHEY; CDR2 reads SVGEGT. The CDR3 is 16 amino acids. Each CDR3 protein gets one entry after TCRdb re-called the RACE reads with MiXCR. This sample carries approximately 80,000 distinct CDR3 sequences, approximately 10% of them seen once, and the ten largest clones take 2% to 2.5%. This TCR was recovered from a woman in her 30s with alopecia areata. Some clones in this sample may be carry-over from other donors' samples. The chain couples TRBV6-2 or TRBV6-3 to TRBJ1-2, with D tentatively TRBD1 (5 bases). Sequenced here: whole blood, sampled in connection with sensitization to the hapten diphenylcyclopropenone (DPC). CDR3 coding DNA: TGTGCCAGCAGTCCGACGACAGTCGGAAGGTACTATGGCTACACCTTC. It yields the protein CASSPTTVGRYYGYTF.